One and the same sample provided the 21 T cell receptor beta chains below, sequenced in a study of T cell responses to AZD1222 COVID-19 vaccine. Libraries were prepared by immunoSEQ multiplex PCR; TCRdb keeps only in-frame clonotypes and omits some of them. The table includes 110,000 to 150,000 clones, around 91% detected once. The sample in question was peripheral blood, obtained on day 0 of AZD1222 vaccination. These receptors originate from an adult in good health.

V usage is TRBV7-8 and J usage is TRBJ1-5; no clear D. CDR3 length: 14 amino acids. Between the trimmed V and J ends, which lost 2 bases and 9 bases, there was a span of 14 bases. CDR1 SGHVS and CDR2 FQNEAQ come from the germline V gene. The CDR3 region has the DNA TGTGCCAGCAGCTTAATGACCGAGATCAGGCCCCAGCATTTT. Translating it yields CASSLMTEIRPQHF.

This chain links TRBV11-2 with TRBJ1-4; the D is unclear. The CDR3 consists of 13 residues. Trimming left V 5 bases short and J 8 bases short, with 12 bases between. The germline V gene has CDR1 SGHAT and CDR2 FQNNGV. The CDR3 DNA reads TGTGCCAGCAGCCGTCCCGGGGTAGAAAAACTGTTTTTT. The encoded protein is CASSRPGVEKLFF.

This clone was seen once. The V call is TRBV28, the J call TRBJ2-7; perhaps TRBD2 as D (5 bases). Germline V gives CDR1 MDHEN, CDR2 SYDVKM. CDR3 size: 13 residues. V was trimmed by 5 bases and J by 3 bases, leaving 11 bases between them. The CDR3 DNA follows: TGTGCCAGCAGTATCGGACTCCACTACGAGCAGTACTTC. Protein sequence: CASSIGLHYEQYF.

The genes are TRBV19 and TRBJ2-1; D gene ambiguous. Germline V gene data show CDR1 as LNHDA and CDR2 as SQIVND (reference sequence). The CDR3 length is 13 residues. V was pared by 5 bases and J by 9 bases, with 14 bases between. Written as DNA, the CDR3 is TGTGCCAGTAGTCTCCTTAGTTGGGCTGAGCAGTTCTTC. It specifies CASSLLSWAEQFF.

This chain links TRBV28 with TRBJ2-7, with D possibly matching TRBD1 (6 bases). This CDR3 spans 14 amino acids. V was clipped by 4 bases and J by 2 bases, with 12 bases between them. Germline-derived CDR1 and CDR2 are MDHEN and SYDVKM. CDR3 amino acids: CASSWTESTYEQYF. The CDR3 DNA follows: TGTGCCAGCAGTTGGACAGAGAGTACCTACGAGCAGTACTTC. The variable domain in full, with the rest retrieved from reference TRBV28 and TRBJ2-7, is DVKVTQSSRYLVKRTGEKVFLECVQDMDHENMFWYRQDPGLGLRLIYFSYDVKMKEKGDIPEGYSVSREKKERFSLILESASTNQTSMYLCASSWTESTYEQYFGPGTRLTVT.

This rearrangement joins TRBV18 to TRBJ1-1, with D tentatively TRBD1 (6 bases). The germline gives CDR1 KGHSH, CDR2 LQKENI. CDR3 size: 16 residues. Trimming removed 3 bases at V and 1 base at J, with 15 bases between. The CDR3 region has the DNA TGTGCCAGCTCACCGCAGGGGAAAGGTGCGAACACTGAAGCTTTCTTT. It specifies CASSPQGKGANTEAFF.

The V call is TRBV7-6, the J call TRBJ2-5, with D perhaps matching TRBD2 (5 bases). This CDR3 is 15 amino acids long. Germline CDR1 and CDR2: SGHVS and FNYEAQ. Trimming shortened V by 5 bases and J by 2 bases, and 15 bases separated the two germline ends. The CDR3 DNA follows: TGTGCCAGCAGCCCGCCTCGTAGCGCGCAAGAGACCCAGTACTTC. Translating gives CASSPPRSAQETQYF.

The V gene is TRBV7-9, the J gene TRBJ1-2; D unclear. Deletions cut 5 bases from V and 6 bases from J, with 16 bases between. Looked up from germline, CDR1 is SEHNR and CDR2 is FQNEAQ (reference sequence). This CDR3 has 14 amino acids. The CDR3 bases are TGTGCCAGCAGCGAACCGAACGAGAGAGATGGCTACACCTTC. Protein product: CASSEPNERDGYTF.

V is TRBV3-1 (or the pseudogene TRBV3-2) and J is TRBJ2-7; D unclear. This CDR3 contains 15 residues. V was cut by 0 bases and J by 3 bases, with 12 bases left in between. Germline assignment: CDR1 LGHDT and CDR2 YNNKEL (reference sequence). CDR3 DNA: TGTGCCAGCAGCCAAGATTTTTCTGGAGACTACGAGCAGTACTTC. It yields the protein CASSQDFSGDYEQYF.

This chain joins TRBV3-1 (or the pseudogene TRBV3-2) and TRBJ2-1; 10 positions match TRBD2. This CDR3 is built from 19 residues. V was clipped by 5 bases and J by 2 bases; unmatched bases: 15. Germline CDR1 is LGHDT and CDR2 is YNNKEL (reference sequence). The CDR3 spells CASSYNNPGLALTYNEQFF. CDR3 DNA sequence: TGTGCCAGCAGCTATAATAATCCGGGACTAGCGCTTACCTACAATGAGCAGTTCTTC.

The chain has TRBV2 and TRBJ1-5, with D unresolved. From germline, CDR1 is SNHLY and CDR2 FYNNEI. This CDR3 has 12 residues. V was clipped by 3 bases and J by 4 bases, with 4 bases between them. The CDR3 here is CASSDTNQPQHF. DNA for the CDR3: TGTGCCAGCAGTGATACAAATCAGCCCCAGCATTTT. Based on the CDR3 plus reference TRBV2 and TRBJ1-5, the full variable domain is EPEVTQTPSHQVTQMGQEVILRCVPISNHLYFYWYRQILGQKVEFLVSFYNNEISEKSEIFDDQFSVERPDGSNFTLKIRSTKLEDSAMYFCASSDTNQPQHFGDGTRLSIL.

This sequence joins TRBV30 and TRBJ1-6, with TRBD1 as a possible D gene (6 bases). There are 11 residues in the CDR3. Germline V gene data show CDR1 as GTSNPN and CDR2 as SVGIG (reference sequence). Trimming took 5 bases from V and 11 from J, leaving 10 bases between them. Here the CDR3 reads CAWEQGAPLHF. The CDR3 DNA reads as TGTGCCTGGGAACAGGGCGCACCCCTCCACTTT.

This clone was detected only once. The chain has TRBV28 and TRBJ2-7; 9 bases agree with TRBD1. The trim removed 4 bases at V and 3 bases at J, leaving 7 bases unmatched. Germline V gene sequence: CDR1 MDHEN, CDR2 SYDVKM. This CDR3 is 15 amino acids long. CDR3 residues: CASSSPGQGGYEQYF. CDR3 coding DNA: TGTGCCAGCAGTTCGCCGGGACAGGGAGGCTACGAGCAGTACTTC.

This rearrangement joins TRBV4-1 to TRBJ2-2; perhaps TRBD2 as D (5 bases). V was cut by 1 base and J by 2 bases, with 11 bases left in between. CDR3 length: 16 amino acids. Germline V gene lookup returns CDR1 MGHRA and CDR2 YSYEKL. The CDR3 loop reads CASSQAERGNTGELFF. CDR3 sequence (DNA): TGCGCCAGCAGCCAAGCGGAACGGGGAAACACCGGGGAGCTGTTTTTT.

The chain couples TRBV7-9 to TRBJ1-6; tentatively, D is TRBD1 (6 bases). Germline lookup yields CDR1 SEHNR and CDR2 FQNEAQ (reference sequence). CDR3 size: 18 residues. V gave up 5 bases and J gave up 0 bases, with 17 bases separating them. CDR3 nucleotides: TGTGCCAGCAGCCACCCGGACAGCCGAAGCTCCTATAATTCACCCCTCCACTTT. This sequence encodes CASSHPDSRSSYNSPLHF.

This sequence joins TRBV14 and TRBJ1-4, with a weak D call TRBD1 (6 bases). The V gene lost 0 bases and the J gene lost 3 bases, with 17 bases spanning the gap. Germline CDR1 is SGHDN and CDR2 is FVKESK. The CDR3 contains 18 residues. CDR3 residues: CASSQETRRGGANEKLFF. In nucleotides, the CDR3 is TGTGCCAGCAGCCAAGAGACCCGCAGGGGAGGGGCTAATGAAAAACTGTTTTTT.

This sequence joins TRBV7-8 and TRBJ2-7; the D gene is possibly TRBD2 (5 bases). The V and J ends lost 3 bases and 0 bases respectively, with 15 bases between them. This CDR3 has 16 residues. Germline V gene sequence: CDR1 SGHVS, CDR2 FQNEAQ. In nucleotides, the CDR3 is TGTGCCAGCAGCTTTGGTCACCGACTAAGCTCCTACGAGCAGTACTTC. It codes for CASSFGHRLSSYEQYF.

The chain is built from TRBV19 and TRBJ2-1; a possible D gene is TRBD2 (5 bases). The CDR3 has 15 amino acids. V was pared by 6 bases and J by 8 bases, with 20 bases between. Germline CDR1 reads LNHDA; CDR2 reads SQIVND (reference sequence). CDR3 in amino acids: CASRRSRVLGDEQFF. Here the CDR3 DNA reads TGTGCCAGTAGGAGGTCGCGGGTTCTCGGGGATGAGCAGTTCTTC.

The chain has TRBV18 and TRBJ1-1, with 7 bases aligning to TRBD1. V gave up 1 base and J gave up 4 bases; unmatched junction bases: 9. The CDR3 extends over 16 amino acids. CDR1 and CDR2 (germline): KGHSH, LQKENI. The DNA of the CDR3 is TGTGCCAGCTCACCACGAGGTAACAGGGGACCCACTGAAGCTTTCTTT. It translates to CASSPRGNRGPTEAFF.

The chain has TRBV28 and TRBJ2-1, with 8 bases identical to TRBD1. With 6 bases clipped from V and 5 bases from J, the junction kept 6 bases outside the gene matches. Germline loops: CDR1 MDHEN, CDR2 SYDVKM. This CDR3 contains 14 residues. The CDR3 nucleotides are TGTGCCAGCAGCCCCGGGACAGGAGACAATGAGCAGTTCTTC. Translated: CASSPGTGDNEQFF.

The V and J genes are TRBV3-1 (or the pseudogene TRBV3-2) and TRBJ2-3; tentative D call: TRBD2 (6 bases). CDR1 and CDR2 (germline): LGHDT, YNNKEL (reference sequence). Between the trimmed V and J ends, which lost 0 bases and 2 bases, there was a span of 6 bases. The CDR3 extends over 14 amino acids. CDR3 bases: TGTGCCAGCAGCCAAGAGCGGGACACAGATACGCAGTATTTT. It is translated as CASSQERDTDTQYF.